The next 24 T cell receptor beta chains were all read from a single sample in a study of blood T cell repertoires in COVID-19. This table comes from immunoSEQ multiplex PCR, and its TCRdb copy is limited to in-frame clones, with some not included. The sample lists 100,000 to 150,000 clones, around nine tenths occurring once. Sequencing was done on a sample of peripheral blood. The origin of the receptors is a woman aged 70 to 79 with COVID-19, enrolled during active disease.

This clone was seen a few times. This chain links TRBV18 with TRBJ1-1, with D possibly being TRBD1 (6 bases). The CDR3 sequence is 15 residues long. Germline V gene data show CDR1 as KGHSH and CDR2 as LQKENI. The V and J ends lost 5 bases and 1 base respectively, with 14 bases between them. CDR3 in DNA: TGTGCCAGCTCATCCGAACAGGGATCGAACACTGAAGCTTTCTTT. Its translation: CASSSEQGSNTEAFF.

Only one count was recorded for this clone. This chain connects TRBV24-1 to TRBJ1-5; TRBD1 is a possible D gene (6 bases). V shed 4 bases and J shed 2 bases, with 11 bases lying between them. This CDR3 is 15 amino acids long. In germline, CDR1 is KGHDR, CDR2 SFDVKD. CDR3 DNA sequence: TGTGCCACCAGTGAACAGGGTGGCGGCAATCAGCCCCAGCATTTT. As protein: CATSEQGGGNQPQHF.

The chain joins TRBV29-1 to TRBJ1-1, with D perhaps matching TRBD1 (6 bases). This CDR3 is 13 amino acids long. CDR1 is SQVTM, CDR2 ANQGSEA, per germline. Trimming shortened V by 5 bases and J by 4 bases, and 14 bases separated the two germline ends. This CDR3 reads CSVLGQVGTEAFF. CDR3 coding DNA: TGCAGCGTTCTGGGACAAGTGGGCACTGAAGCTTTCTTT.

J is TRBJ1-1 and V is TRBV30; tentative D call: TRBD1 (6 bases). The CDR3 is made up of 13 amino acids. V lost 8 bases, J lost 7 bases, and 20 bases lay in between. Per the germline V gene, CDR1 is GTSNPN and CDR2 is SVGIG (reference sequence). CDR3 loop: CAVNPRGYHEAFF. The CDR3, as DNA: TGTGCCGTCAACCCGAGGGGGTATCATGAAGCTTTCTTT.

This clone was recorded only once. The V call is TRBV6-2 or TRBV6-3, the J call TRBJ1-3, with 8 bases matching TRBD1. CDR3 size: 16 residues. Germline CDR1 MNHEY, CDR2 SVGEGT. With V trimmed by 4 bases and J by 0 bases, 5 bases remained unmatched. The CDR3: CASSSPGTGSGNTIYF. In DNA, the CDR3 is TGTGCCAGCAGTTCACCAGGGACAGGCTCTGGAAACACCATATATTTT.

This clone was observed a handful of times. Other DNA sequences in this sample translate to the same CDR3. The CDR3 DNA reads as TGTGCCAGCAGGGGGCCCAATCAGCCCCAGCATTTT. Its translation is CASRGPNQPQHF. The chain is built from TRBV28 and TRBJ1-5; D perhaps matches TRBD1 (5 bases). The germline CDR1 and CDR2 sequences are MDHEN and SYDVKM. Between the trimmed V and J ends, which lost 6 bases and 3 bases, there was a span of 6 bases. The CDR3 is made up of 12 amino acids.

This sequence joins TRBV14 and TRBJ1-1, with D perhaps matching TRBD1 (5 bases). CDR1 and CDR2 (germline): SGHDN, FVKESK. V lost 6 bases, J lost 3 bases, and 14 bases lay in between. CDR3 length: 14 residues. As DNA, the CDR3 is TGTGCCAGCAGTCGCAGGGTACTGGACACTGAAGCTTTCTTT. Its protein is CASSRRVLDTEAFF.

This chain links TRBV14 with TRBJ2-3; possible D gene TRBD2, 6 bases. Trimming removed 2 bases from V and 7 bases from J, with 13 bases in between. This CDR3 region has 14 residues. Per germline, CDR1 SGHDN and CDR2 FVKESK. CDR3 DNA: TGTGCCAGCAGCCAACAGGGACTCTCTTATACGCAGTATTTT. Its protein product is CASSQQGLSYTQYF.

The gene calls are TRBV28 and TRBJ1-2; D not certain. V was trimmed by 5 bases and J by 0 bases, leaving 10 bases between them. There are 14 residues in the CDR3. Germline values: CDR1 MDHEN, CDR2 SYDVKM. CDR3 bases: TGTGCCAGCAGTCTGACATATCCTAACTATGGCTACACCTTC. Translating gives CASSLTYPNYGYTF.

The genes are TRBV27 and TRBJ1-2; TRBD1 agrees at 9 bases. The CDR3 has 14 amino acids. The V gene end was trimmed by 7 bases and the J gene end by 3 bases; junction bases not matched to a gene: 6. CDR1 and CDR2 from the germline V gene are MNHEY and SMNVEV (reference sequence). The CDR3 region is CASTPGQGYYGYTF. CDR3 sequence (DNA): TGTGCCAGCACCCCGGGACAGGGATACTATGGCTACACCTTC.

This sequence joins TRBV7-9 and TRBJ1-3; D is unresolved. In germline, CDR1 is SEHNR, CDR2 FQNEAQ (reference sequence). Trimming pared 7 bases from V and 1 base from J, leaving 14 bases between. The CDR3 sequence is 15 residues long. The DNA of the CDR3 is TGTGCCAGCAACAAACTCCCAGTTTCTGGAAACACCATATATTTT. Translating gives CASNKLPVSGNTIYF.

V and J are TRBV6-2 or TRBV6-3 and TRBJ1-5; 10 positions match TRBD1. The CDR3 has 15 amino acids. The J segment lost 9 bases and the V segment lost 0 bases, leaving 5 bases of the junction unmatched. CDR1 and CDR2 (germline): MNHEY, SVGEGT. Written as DNA, the CDR3 is TGTGCCAGCAGTTACTCCCGGGGACAGGGGACGCCCCAGCATTTT. Its protein product is CASSYSRGQGTPQHF.

This clone was counted between two and nine times. Other DNA variants within this sample encode the same CDR3. The chain has TRBV11-2 and TRBJ2-3, with 8 bases matching TRBD1. The V gene's germline CDR1 is SGHAT and CDR2 FQNNGV. CDR3 size: 15 residues. V was clipped by 6 bases and J by 0 bases; unmatched bases: 5. The CDR3 DNA follows: TGTGCCAGCAGTCCCGGACAGGGCAGCACAGATACGCAGTATTTT. Translated, it gives CASSPGQGSTDTQYF.

The chain couples TRBV7-9 to TRBJ2-2, with 9 bases identical to TRBD1. Germline values: CDR1 SEHNR, CDR2 FQNEAQ (reference sequence). V dropped 5 bases and J dropped 4; count of bases not matched to a gene: 8. The length of the CDR3 is 16 residues. This CDR3 is CASSRDRGGSTGELFF. The CDR3 nucleotides are TGTGCCAGCAGCCGTGACAGGGGGGGTAGCACCGGGGAGCTGTTTTTT.

J is TRBJ1-4 and V is TRBV7-2; TRBD1 is a possible D gene (6 bases). The germline V gene has CDR1 SGHTA and CDR2 FQGNSA. This CDR3 is built from 16 residues. The V gene lost 2 bases and the J gene lost 4 bases, with 14 bases spanning the gap. DNA for the CDR3: TGTGCCAGCAGCTTACAACCGGGACAAAGTAATGAAAAACTGTTTTTT. It yields the protein CASSLQPGQSNEKLFF.

DNA of the CDR3: TGTGCCAGCCGAGAACCAGGGTACGAAAAACTGTTTTTT. Protein product: CASREPGYEKLFF. The chain couples TRBV12-3 or TRBV12-4 to TRBJ1-4, with D maybe TRBD1 (5 bases). V was shortened by 8 bases and J by 8 bases, with 15 bases between the two germline ends. The CDR3 is made up of 13 amino acids.

CDR3 region: CASSLRGRNTEAFF. In DNA form, the CDR3 reads TGTGCCAGCAGTTTGCGGGGGCGGAACACTGAAGCTTTCTTT. V is TRBV2 and J is TRBJ1-1, with D tentatively TRBD1 (6 bases). Germline values: CDR1 SNHLY, CDR2 FYNNEI. V lost 5 bases and J lost 1, with 11 bases in between. The CDR3 totals 14 residues.

CDR3 in amino acids: CASSLTGEGEKLFF. In DNA form, the CDR3 reads TGTGCCAGCAGTTTGACAGGGGAGGGAGAAAAACTGTTTTTT. The rearrangement uses TRBV6-5 and TRBJ1-4; 8 bases align to TRBD1. This CDR3 has 14 residues. Germline lookup yields CDR1 MNHEY and CDR2 SVGAGI. Trimming at V came to 4 bases and at J to 8 bases, leaving 6 bases not matched to a gene.

V is TRBV11-3 and J is TRBJ2-5; the D is unclear. The germline gives CDR1 SGHNT, CDR2 YENEEA. Trimming removed 4 bases at V and 0 bases at J, with 6 bases between. The CDR3 sequence is 13 residues long. CDR3 in amino acids: CASSYQNQETQYF. CDR3 bases: TGTGCCAGCAGCTATCAGAACCAAGAGACCCAGTACTTC.

This chain uses TRBV30 with TRBJ1-2; TRBD1 matches at 10 bases. J gave up 8 bases and V 6 bases, and 15 bases lay outside the gene matches. Germline V CDR1 and CDR2: GTSNPN, SVGIG (reference sequence). CDR3 length equals 15 residues. CDR3 coding DNA: TGTGCCTGCCTGCCTGGGACCGGGACAGGGGTCGGCTACACCTTC. Amino acid sequence: CACLPGTGTGVGYTF.

The rearrangement joins TRBV3-1 (or the pseudogene TRBV3-2) to TRBJ2-1; D perhaps matches TRBD1 (6 bases). The CDR3 sequence is 14 residues long. Trimming pared 1 base from V and 4 bases from J, leaving 8 bases between. Per the germline V gene, CDR1 is LGHDT and CDR2 is YNNKEL (reference sequence). The CDR3 DNA is TGTGCCAGCAGCCAAGTCGGACAGTACAATGAGCAGTTCTTC. Its protein is CASSQVGQYNEQFF.

The chain uses TRBV19 and TRBJ1-6; possibly TRBD1 for D (6 bases). Per germline, CDR1 LNHDA and CDR2 SQIVND (reference sequence). The CDR3 has 13 amino acids. V gave up 5 bases and J gave up 16 bases, with 18 bases separating them. As DNA, the CDR3 is TGTGCCAGTAGTCCCCACCGACAGGCCCGGCTCCACTTT. Its translation: CASSPHRQARLHF.

The rearrangement joins TRBV28 to TRBJ2-2; possible D gene TRBD2, 6 bases. Trimming cost V 6 bases and J 4 bases, with 18 bases left between them. This CDR3 contains 16 residues. Germline V gene sequence: CDR1 MDHEN, CDR2 SYDVKM. The CDR3 bases are TGTGCCAGCAGCGGACTGGGCGGGGTCTCCACCGGGGAGCTGTTTTTT. Translating it yields CASSGLGGVSTGELFF.

The chain joins TRBV27 to TRBJ2-1, with 10 bases fitting TRBD2. The ends lost 5 bases at V and 5 bases at J; junction bases unmatched: 9. CDR1 MNHEY and CDR2 SMNVEV come from the germline V gene (reference sequence). The length of the CDR3 is 16 residues. The CDR3 DNA reads TGTGCCAGCAGTCCCCTCGGGCTAGCGGGGGACAATGAGCAGTTCTTC. Its translation: CASSPLGLAGDNEQFF.